These T cell receptor beta chains were read from a single sample in a study of blood T cell repertoires in COVID-19. Produced via immunoSEQ multiplex PCR; TCRdb's table is partial and in-frame only. Of under 300,000 clones listed, about 86% are singletons. The material sequenced was peripheral blood. These receptors all come from a man aged 18 to 29 with active or convalescent COVID-19. Each CDR3 is given without its conserved first and last residue. D genes are given only for firm matches.

CDR3	D	J	V
ASSLRQGGSEKLF	TRBD1	TRBJ1-4	TRBV11-2
ASSLGLAGVVRGTDTQY	TRBD2	TRBJ2-3	TRBV5-1
ASSYGQGDRDEQF	TRBD1	TRBJ2-1	TRBV7-3
ASSPRAGGAETQY	TRBD2	TRBJ2-5	TRBV3-1/TRBV3-2
ASGSHGQGPNQPQH	TRBD1	TRBJ1-5	TRBV12-5
ASSTPTGNYGYT	TRBD1	TRBJ1-2	TRBV19
ASSLGTGRVSYEQY	TRBD1	TRBJ2-7	TRBV7-2
ATSDFYTDTQY	.	TRBJ2-3	TRBV24-1
ASSLGRNQPQH	.	TRBJ1-5	TRBV6-6
SAGRPARYTEAF	.	TRBJ1-1	TRBV29-1
ASSLKAQVSPLH	.	TRBJ1-6	TRBV11-2
ASSQDPQRESPGELF	TRBD2	TRBJ2-2	TRBV4-2
ASSPYSAEAF	.	TRBJ1-1	TRBV18
ASSLSAWGGGTDTQY	TRBD2	TRBJ2-3	TRBV11-3
ASSRTGEVAF	TRBD1	TRBJ1-1	TRBV6-2/TRBV6-3
ASSFGGPTDTQY	.	TRBJ2-3	TRBV5-4
ASTRTGEGPQH	TRBD1	TRBJ1-5	TRBV12-3/TRBV12-4
ATRTSGRSEQY	TRBD2	TRBJ2-7	TRBV14
ASSLEAAANYGYT	.	TRBJ1-2	TRBV5-1
ATSETVSYNEQF	.	TRBJ2-1	TRBV24-1
ASSVVLAGLHEQF	TRBD2	TRBJ2-1	TRBV9
ATKLRGEGRTQY	TRBD2	TRBJ2-5	TRBV6-5
ASSLDRGSNQPQH	TRBD1	TRBJ1-5	TRBV7-2
AIRRTGGDYGYT	TRBD1	TRBJ1-2	TRBV10-3
AWRGLAGYNEQF	TRBD2	TRBJ2-1	TRBV30
ASSVEAVGELF	.	TRBJ2-2	TRBV9
ASSLVAGSSYEQY	TRBD2	TRBJ2-7	TRBV5-5
AIMAGVRGEQF	TRBD2	TRBJ2-1	TRBV10-3
ASSYGQGAGNEQF	TRBD1	TRBJ2-1	TRBV7-9
ASSLDLGAGDYEQY	.	TRBJ2-7	TRBV11-3
ATADITYEQY	.	TRBJ2-7	TRBV6-5
SVTVTYEQY	.	TRBJ2-7	TRBV29-1
ASSEGHPARVQPQH	.	TRBJ1-5	TRBV6-1
AISDQQGPGGAF	TRBD1	TRBJ1-1	TRBV10-3
ASNSGGERAPLH	.	TRBJ1-6	TRBV6-5
ASSGGGNTEAF	.	TRBJ1-1	TRBV27
ASSHPGGRTGNTIY	.	TRBJ1-3	TRBV11-3
ASSRVQGGEKLF	.	TRBJ1-4	TRBV5-1
ASSEQDRLNTGELF	.	TRBJ2-2	TRBV2
ASSLVPYNEQF	.	TRBJ2-1	TRBV14
ATSTPSAGGEQF	TRBD2	TRBJ2-1	TRBV15
ASTEANRNSPLH	.	TRBJ1-6	TRBV28
ASSYGQGDLDEQY	TRBD1	TRBJ2-7	TRBV7-9
ASSLNSGVNGYT	.	TRBJ1-2	TRBV3-1/TRBV3-2
AKRRSRGGTGINEKLF	.	TRBJ1-4	TRBV21-1